This T cell receptor (beta chain) emerged from a study of early T cells in non-severe SARS-CoV-2 infection. Whole-study results and caveats: Missing private and CD4 specificities, VDJdb matching favored anti-spike CD8 responses.

Unique molecular identifier tags were affixed to discrete cDNA molecules. TCRdb analysed the 5' RACE reads with MiXCR anew, one entry per CDR3 protein. Among tens of thousands of distinct CDR3 sequences, around 9.1% were seen once, and the ten largest hold 6.5% to 8.5%. In the case of this clonotype: What it binds is unknown.

This CDR3 comprises 13 residues. The V end was cut by 0 bases, the J end by 9 bases, with 12 bases between. Germline-derived CDR1 and CDR2 are SGHRS and YFSETQ. Source: whole blood, taken at baseline. The receptor was derived from an adult who was a healthcare worker with PCR-confirmed SARS-CoV-2 infection or an uninfected control (not recorded which). This sequence joins TRBV5-1 and TRBJ2-5; maybe TRBD2 (5 bases). The DNA for the CDR3 is TGCGCCAGCAGCTTGGAGTTTTCGCGGGCCCAGTACTTC. Protein sequence: CASSLEFSRAQYF.